A selection of T cell receptor beta chains follows, all from one sample in a study of graft-versus-host responses after intestinal transplantation. The antigens these receptors bind are not known. This table comes from immunoSEQ multiplex PCR, and its TCRdb copy is limited to in-frame clones, with some not included. In the table there are approximately 110,000 clones, around 90% of which are singletons. The sequencing used unstimulated CD4+ T cells sorted from spleen or lymph node cells, collected before transplant. The receptors shown here come from a human donor who was the organ donor for an intestinal transplant. CDR3s include the opening cysteine and the closing phenylalanine or tryptophan. D genes are given only for firm matches. Some rows have no size entry. The others give once, few or many, or a class for an expanded clone.

J gene | V gene | D gene | clone size | CDR3 protein | CDR3 DNA
TRBJ1-2 | TRBV30 | . | . | CAWSEQTYGYTF | TGTGCCTGGAGTGAACAGACCTATGGCTACACCTTC
TRBJ2-7 | TRBV6-5 | . | . | CASSENRATYEQYF | TGTGCCAGCAGTGAAAATCGAGCAACCTACGAGCAGTACTTC
TRBJ2-7 | TRBV6-6 | TRBD2 | . | CASSYTSGLEQYF | TGTGCCAGCAGTTACACTAGCGGACTCGAGCAGTACTTC
TRBJ2-1 | TRBV30 | . | . | CAWSPSGTHNEQFF | TGTGCCTGGAGTCCCTCCGGGACACACAATGAGCAGTTCTTC
TRBJ2-5 | TRBV29-1 | TRBD1 | . | CSITGGAWETQYF | TGCAGCATAACAGGGGGCGCTTGGGAGACCCAGTACTTC
TRBJ2-1 | TRBV28 | TRBD2 | . | CASSSHGLAVSEQFF | TGTGCCAGCAGTTCCCATGGACTAGCAGTCAGTGAGCAGTTCTTC
TRBJ2-1 | TRBV7-3 | TRBD2 | . | CASSLVGAGVGDEQFF | TGTGCCAGCAGCTTAGTCGGGGCGGGAGTGGGGGATGAGCAGTTCTTC
TRBJ2-5 | TRBV11-2 | . | once | CASSLLGGPDAAPYF | TGTGCCAGCAGCTTATTGGGGGGACCTGATGCGGCGCCGTACTTC
TRBJ2-3 | TRBV5-4 | . | . | CASSSSTGQDTQYF | TGTGCCAGCAGCTCGTCAACAGGACAGGATACGCAGTATTTT
TRBJ2-3 | TRBV6-5 | TRBD2 | once | CASRTGTSSAGAQYF | TGTGCCAGCAGAACCGGGACTAGCTCGGCTGGGGCGCAGTATTTT
TRBJ1-2 | TRBV6-6 | . | . | CASSPMGTYGYTF | TGTGCCAGCAGCCCGATGGGTACCTATGGCTACACCTTC
TRBJ2-3 | TRBV5-1 | . | . | CASSLGMPGWGKNTDTQYF | TGCGCCAGCAGCTTGGGAATGCCGGGGTGGGGAAAAAACACAGATACGCAGTATTTT
TRBJ2-3 | TRBV2 | . | . | CASRTGWGTDTQYF | TGTGCCAGCAGGACGGGATGGGGCACAGATACGCAGTATTTT
TRBJ2-3 | TRBV4-2 | . | . | CASSQGRLGEADTQYF | TGTGCCAGCAGCCAAGGGAGACTAGGAGAGGCAGATACGCAGTATTTT
TRBJ2-1 | TRBV30 | TRBD2 | . | CAWGLARDGEQFF | TGTGCCTGGGGACTAGCGCGGGATGGGGAGCAGTTCTTC
TRBJ1-2 | TRBV4-2 | . | . | CASSQDLGRDYGYTF | TGTGCCAGCAGCCAAGATCTGGGGCGGGACTATGGCTACACCTTC
TRBJ2-3 | TRBV7-2 | . | once | CASSLVQWADTQYF | TGTGCCAGCAGCTTAGTACAGTGGGCAGATACGCAGTATTTT
TRBJ2-7 | TRBV19 | TRBD2 | . | CASSTGTSGGRQQYF | TGTGCCAGTAGTACCGGGACTAGCGGGGGTCGTCAGCAGTACTTC
TRBJ2-3 | TRBV4-3 | . | . | CASSQDLGGRTDTQYF | TGCGCCAGCAGCCAAGATCTAGGGGGTCGCACAGATACGCAGTATTTT
TRBJ2-1 | TRBV30 | TRBD2 | . | CAWSVILAGGAHNEQFF | TGTGCCTGGAGTGTAATCCTAGCGGGAGGGGCCCACAATGAGCAGTTCTTC
TRBJ2-3 | TRBV19 | . | . | CASSIGSSTDTQYF | TGTGCCAGTAGTATCGGCTCTAGCACAGATACGCAGTATTTT
TRBJ1-4 | TRBV30 | . | . | CAWNRVRGEKLFF | TGTGCCTGGAACAGGGTCCGGGGTGAAAAACTGTTTTTT
TRBJ2-7 | TRBV13 | TRBD2 | . | CASSPRLAAYEQYF | TGTGCCAGCAGCCCACGACTAGCTGCCTACGAGCAGTACTTC